A single sample gave rise to the 8 T cell receptor beta chains below, sequenced in a study of blood T cells in healthy people across ages. A J-beta primer mix and a sample-barcoded 5' primer were used in a second PCR of about 7 to 11 cycles. One entry per CDR3 protein, called by TCRdb with MiXCR from the 5' RACE reads. The table lists 720,000 or so distinct CDR3 sequences, roughly 41% of them singletons. Sequencing used blood. Receptors originate from a man older than 75 in good health.

J is TRBJ2-2 and V is TRBV25-1, with D possibly TRBD1 on 6 matching bases. CDR3 length: 16 residues. Trimming stripped 1 base from V and 2 bases from J, with 11 bases between. Germline V CDR1 and CDR2: MGHDK, SYGVNS. CDR3 protein: CASSESDRFNTGELFF. CDR3 in DNA: TGTGCCAGCAGTGAATCCGACAGGTTTAACACCGGGGAGCTGTTTTTT.

This clonotype was seen a few times. This chain connects TRBV6-2 or TRBV6-3 to TRBJ2-1, with 8 bases that match TRBD2. With V trimmed by 6 bases and J by 5 bases, 12 bases remained unmatched. The CDR3 consists of 16 residues. Germline V gene lookup returns CDR1 MNHEY and CDR2 SVGEGT. The CDR3 DNA follows: TGTGCCAGCAGAGAGGCTACCGGGACTAGGAACAATGAGCAGTTCTTC. Translating it yields CASREATGTRNNEQFF.

The rearrangement links TRBV7-2 to TRBJ2-7; 9 nucleotides match TRBD2. J lost 0 bases, V lost 5 bases, and 17 bases had no gene match. Germline CDR1 SGHTA, CDR2 FQGNSA. The CDR3 loop spans 19 amino acids. The CDR3 region has the DNA TGTGCCAGCAGCCCAATAAGCTTACTAGCGGGCCCTAGCTCCTACGAGCAGTACTTC. Translation: CASSPISLLAGPSSYEQYF.

The chain carries TRBV9 and TRBJ2-7; D perhaps matches TRBD2 (6 bases). TRBJ2-5 explains the end of the DNA better; the J call may be wrong. The CDR3 covers 16 residues. Germline-derived CDR1 and CDR2 are SGDLS and YYNGEE. In DNA form, the CDR3 reads TGTGCCAGCAGCGGAATAAACCGACAGTTCGGGGGGACCCAGTACTTC. Amino acids: CASSGINRQFGGTQYF.

This chain uses TRBV9 with TRBJ2-1, with D hard to call. The CDR3 contains 14 residues. V lost 0 bases and J 4 bases, leaving 8 bases between the germline ends. Germline V CDR1 and CDR2: SGDLS, YYNGEE. Here the CDR3 reads CASSVEVTYNEQFF. The CDR3, as DNA: TGTGCCAGCAGCGTAGAGGTTACTTACAATGAGCAGTTCTTC.

The table lists this clonotype with a few counts. J is TRBJ2-4 and V is TRBV28; 7 bases are a match to TRBD1. V gave up 7 bases and J gave up 13 bases; unmatched junction bases: 16. Germline values: CDR1 MDHEN, CDR2 SYDVKM. This CDR3 has 14 residues. The CDR3 coding sequence is TGTGCCAGCAAACACGACAGGGTACTTAGGGAGCAGTACTTC. Translated, it gives CASKHDRVLREQYF.

This clonotype was seen ten or more times. The rearrangement joins TRBV4-3 to TRBJ1-2, with D hard to call. CDR1 LGHNA and CDR2 YSLEER come from the germline V gene. Trimming stripped 0 bases from V and 6 bases from J, with 23 bases between. This CDR3 spans 18 amino acids. The CDR3 region is CASSQERVFMDPRDGYTF. The CDR3 DNA reads TGCGCCAGCAGCCAAGAAAGGGTGTTTATGGATCCAAGGGATGGCTACACCTTC.

This clonotype came up a few times. The V call is TRBV29-1, the J call TRBJ1-1, with TRBD1 matching 9 bases. This CDR3 spans 13 amino acids. V shed 8 bases, J shed 1 base, and the junction held 5 bases outside the gene matches. Per germline, CDR1 SQVTM and CDR2 ANQGSEA. CDR3 coding DNA: TGCAGCTTTACAGGGGGCTGGAACACTGAAGCTTTCTTT. Protein: CSFTGGWNTEAFF.